The source of this T cell receptor (beta chain) is a study of sequential checkpoint blockade in melanoma (dated by TCRdb to between 2018 and 2021). In terms of the full investigation: Patients were assigned by 1:1 randomization to either first-line nivolumab followed by ipilimumab (arm A) or ipilimumab followed by nivolumab (arm B). Maintenance nivolumab came after each of the two trial sequences. Study-wide conclusions, independent of this receptor: Validation of the response-prediction model combining TCR metrics and mutation burden is needed in larger, independent patient cohorts.

The immunoSEQ Assay was used to immunosequence TCRbeta CDR3 regions from genomic DNA. Genomic DNA was amplified by bias-controlled multiplex PCR before high-throughput sequencing. The authors' analysis ran thus. To quantify the absolute abundance of each unique TCRbeta CDR3 region, the sequences were collapsed and filtered. Clonality was defined as 1 minus Pielou's evenness and was calculated using productive rearrangements only. A previously published method was used to identify clones with significantly greater frequencies in on-treatment samples than in baseline samples. Entries here come from immuneACCESS through TCRdb and include only in-frame sequences with V and J called. Some clones fail to appear in such tables; in the studies checked, an unresolved V gene covers under half of the shortfall, and the cause of the remainder is unknown. D and trimming come from the DNA, and the V and J calls and clone size come from that table. This sample has around 18,000 clones in its table, and about 69% of those were observed once. The top ten constitute approximately 17% of the sample.

The intended sense of this specimen's treatment or condition label: randomized to nivolumab then ipilimumab (arm A) or the reverse (arm B). None of the trial patients had been given prior DNA-damaging chemotherapy. Live CD3+CD8+ cells negative for CD19 and CD56 were sorted from thawed PBMCs on a FACS Aria II flow cytometer. The samples were obtained from melanoma patients enrolled in CheckMate 064, an open-label, randomized phase II trial testing sequential checkpoint blockade. Leukapheresis was used to collect peripheral blood mononuclear cells, which were then purified with Ficoll-Paque and frozen in human serum with roughly 10% DMSO. Right after sorting, the blood CD3+CD8+ cells were verified to be >98% pure, and DNA extraction followed. Points on this clone: Its antigen is still unknown. It has no much larger one-base neighbor in the sample; base qualities were not kept.

V and J are truncated by 3 bases and 6 bases respectively, leaving an intervening sequence of 4 bases. From its cysteine to its phenylalanine, the CDR3 spans 11 amino acids. Just CDR3 DNA is preserved here, 33 bases in frame from base 1. In the germline V gene, CDR1 corresponds to SGDLS and CDR2 to YYNGEE. Recombination connected TRBV9 to TRBJ2-1, with no reliable assignment of the D segment. This receptor was identified in a human donor with melanoma. This material consisted of CD8+ T cells sorted from blood (inferred from file names), taken from a patient given nivolumab and ipilimumab in sequence. CDR3 reads: CASSDSNEQFF. The DNA reads TGTGCCAGCAGCGATAGCAATGAGCAGTTCTTC.